The 6 T cell receptor beta chains reported below all come from one sample, sequenced in a study of identical twins (dated by TCRdb to about 2016). The receptor library was made with 5' RACE. The sample was run on an Illumina HiSeq 2000. TCRdb trimmed public reads at Q25 via fastp, called clones via MiXCR and kept in-frame beta chains. Identical CDR3 protein sequences are pooled into one entry, listed with their most common genes and DNA. Counted in this sample were some 240,000 distinct CDR3 sequences; around 8.8% of them appeared once. The top ten constitute less than 4% of the sample. This same sample was also taken into another study, of yellow fever vaccine responses in identical twins.

The source material was CD8+ T cells sorted from blood. The receptors shown here come from a young woman in good health.

The table lists this clonotype with a count of one. The chain has TRBV6-1 and TRBJ2-1; no definite D call. CDR1 MNHNS and CDR2 SASEGT come from the germline V gene. This CDR3 contains 14 residues. V was cut by 7 bases and J by 5 bases, with 15 bases left in between. The CDR3 loop is CASTTWQQHNEQFF. The CDR3 nucleotides are TGTGCCAGCACTACATGGCAGCAACACAATGAGCAGTTCTTC.

The V and J genes are TRBV7-2 and TRBJ1-4, with TRBD1 as a possible D gene (6 bases). This CDR3 is built from 14 residues. Per the germline V gene, CDR1 is SGHTA and CDR2 is FQGNSA. Trimming left V 3 bases short and J 4 bases short, with 9 bases between. CDR3 region: CASSFTGNNEKLFF. In nucleotides, the CDR3 is TGTGCCAGCAGCTTTACAGGGAATAATGAAAAACTGTTTTTT.

This clonotype has more than one count but fewer than ten. The chain recombines TRBV5-5 with TRBJ2-7; a weak D match, TRBD1 (6 bases). This CDR3 has 14 amino acids. The V end was cut by 4 bases, the J end by 2 bases, with 13 bases between. Germline loops: CDR1 SGHKS, CDR2 YYEKEE (reference sequence). CDR3 residues: CASSQPGAPYEQYF. The CDR3 DNA sequence: TGTGCCAGCAGCCAGCCAGGGGCCCCCTACGAGCAGTACTTC.

The sample holds many counts of this clonotype. This rearrangement joins TRBV7-2 to TRBJ2-2, with 8 bases lining up with TRBD2. The germline CDR1 and CDR2 sequences are SGHTA and FQGNSA. CDR3 length: 19 amino acids. After removal of 1 base from V and 0 bases from J, the junction contained 10 bases not matched to a gene. CDR3 loop: CASSLGLLGSGTNTGELFF. As DNA, the CDR3 is TGTGCCAGCAGCTTAGGGCTGCTTGGTAGCGGGACGAACACCGGGGAGCTGTTTTTT. The whole variable domain, filled in from reference TRBV7-2 and TRBJ2-2, reads GAGVSQSPSNKVTEKGKDVELRCDPISGHTALYWYRQSLGQGLEFLIYFQGNSAPDKSGLPSDRFSAERTGGSVSTLTIQRTQQEDSAVYLCASSLGLLGSGTNTGELFFGEGSRLTVL.

V and J are TRBV29-1 and TRBJ2-7, with D possibly being TRBD1 (7 bases). Trimming pared 6 bases from V and 6 bases from J, leaving 27 bases between. This CDR3 spans 16 amino acids. Germline loops: CDR1 SQVTM, CDR2 ANQGSEA. The DNA for the CDR3 is TGCAGCGTCGCGGGGTTATTTTTAGACAGGGACATCGAGCAGTACTTC. Protein product: CSVAGLFLDRDIEQYF.

This clonotype was recorded many times. The chain combines TRBV12-3 or TRBV12-4 with TRBJ2-7; 8 bases are a match to TRBD2. The CDR3 is made up of 13 amino acids. V lost 6 bases to trimming and J lost 5 bases; unmatched junction nucleotides: 6. The CDR3 is CASRPGLAHEQYF. CDR3 nucleotides: TGTGCCAGCAGACCCGGACTAGCCCACGAGCAGTACTTC.